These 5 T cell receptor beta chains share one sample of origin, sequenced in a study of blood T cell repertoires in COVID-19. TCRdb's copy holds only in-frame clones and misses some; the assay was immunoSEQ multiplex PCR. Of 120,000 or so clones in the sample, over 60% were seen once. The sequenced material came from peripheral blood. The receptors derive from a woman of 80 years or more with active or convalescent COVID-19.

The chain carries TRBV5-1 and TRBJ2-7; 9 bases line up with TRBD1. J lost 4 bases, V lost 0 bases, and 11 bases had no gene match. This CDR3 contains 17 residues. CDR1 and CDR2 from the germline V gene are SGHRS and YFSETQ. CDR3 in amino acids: CASSLVAQGAKSYEQYF. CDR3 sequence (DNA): TGCGCCAGCAGCTTGGTGGCACAGGGGGCGAAAAGTTACGAGCAGTACTTC.

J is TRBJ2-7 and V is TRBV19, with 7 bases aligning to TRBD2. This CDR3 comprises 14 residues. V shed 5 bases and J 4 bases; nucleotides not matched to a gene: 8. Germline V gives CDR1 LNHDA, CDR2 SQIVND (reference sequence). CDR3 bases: TGTGCCAGTAGTCCTAAAGCGGGGACTTACGAGCAGTACTTC. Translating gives CASSPKAGTYEQYF.

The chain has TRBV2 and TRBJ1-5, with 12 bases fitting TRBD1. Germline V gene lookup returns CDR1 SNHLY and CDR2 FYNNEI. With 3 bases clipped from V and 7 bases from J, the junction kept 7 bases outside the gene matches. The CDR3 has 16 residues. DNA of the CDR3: TGTGCCAGCAGTGAGGCCGGGACAGGGGGCATCCAGCCCCAGCATTTT. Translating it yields CASSEAGTGGIQPQHF. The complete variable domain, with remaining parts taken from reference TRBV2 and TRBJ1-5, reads EPEVTQTPSHQVTQMGQEVILRCVPISNHLYFYWYRQILGQKVEFLVSFYNNEISEKSEIFDDQFSVERPDGSNFTLKIRSTKLEDSAMYFCASSEAGTGGIQPQHFGDGTRLSIL.

The chain's CDR3 is CASSSPGRAGELFF. Written as DNA, the CDR3 is TGTGCCAGCAGCTCCCCCGGGCGGGCCGGGGAGCTGTTTTTT. V and J are TRBV5-6 and TRBJ2-2, with TRBD2 as a possible D gene (5 bases). V was clipped by 3 bases and J by 6 bases, with 12 bases between them. Germline V gene data show CDR1 as SGHDT and CDR2 as YYEEEE. The CDR3 is 14 residues long.

The CDR3 loop reads CASSPLSGRSTGELFF. DNA for the CDR3: TGTGCCAGCAGTCCGCTTAGCGGGAGAAGCACCGGGGAGCTGTTTTTT. The gene calls are TRBV11-2 and TRBJ2-2, with 9 bases identical to TRBD2. J was trimmed by 4 bases and V by 6 bases; bases with no gene match: 9. This CDR3 has 16 residues. Germline assignment: CDR1 SGHAT and CDR2 FQNNGV. The full variable domain, rest sourced from reference TRBV11-2 and TRBJ2-2, is EAGVAQSPRYKIIEKRQSVAFWCNPISGHATLYWYQQILGQGPKLLIQFQNNGVVDDSQLPKDRFSAERLKGVDSTLKIQPAKLEDSAVYLCASSPLSGRSTGELFFGEGSRLTVL.